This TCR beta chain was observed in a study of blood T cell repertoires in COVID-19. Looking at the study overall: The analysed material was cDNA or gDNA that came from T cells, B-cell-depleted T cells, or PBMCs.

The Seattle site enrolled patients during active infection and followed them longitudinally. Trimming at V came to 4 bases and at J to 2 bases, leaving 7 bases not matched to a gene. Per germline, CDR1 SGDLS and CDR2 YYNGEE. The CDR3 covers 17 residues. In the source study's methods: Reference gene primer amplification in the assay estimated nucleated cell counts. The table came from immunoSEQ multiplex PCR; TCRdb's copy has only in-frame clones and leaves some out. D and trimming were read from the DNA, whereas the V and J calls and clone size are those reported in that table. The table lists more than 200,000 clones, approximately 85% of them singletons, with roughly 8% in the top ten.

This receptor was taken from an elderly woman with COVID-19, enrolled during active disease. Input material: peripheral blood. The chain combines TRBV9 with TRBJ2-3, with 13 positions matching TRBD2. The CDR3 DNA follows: TGTGCCAGCAGCCCCCTAGGGACTAGCGGGAACACAGATACGCAGTATTTT. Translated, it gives CASSPLGTSGNTDTQYF. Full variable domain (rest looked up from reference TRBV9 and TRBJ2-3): DSGVTQTPKHLITATGQRVTLRCSPRSGDLSVYWYQQSLDQGLQFLIQYYNGEERAKGNILERFSAQQFPDLHSELNLSSLELGDSALYFCASSPLGTSGNTDTQYFGPGTRLTVL.